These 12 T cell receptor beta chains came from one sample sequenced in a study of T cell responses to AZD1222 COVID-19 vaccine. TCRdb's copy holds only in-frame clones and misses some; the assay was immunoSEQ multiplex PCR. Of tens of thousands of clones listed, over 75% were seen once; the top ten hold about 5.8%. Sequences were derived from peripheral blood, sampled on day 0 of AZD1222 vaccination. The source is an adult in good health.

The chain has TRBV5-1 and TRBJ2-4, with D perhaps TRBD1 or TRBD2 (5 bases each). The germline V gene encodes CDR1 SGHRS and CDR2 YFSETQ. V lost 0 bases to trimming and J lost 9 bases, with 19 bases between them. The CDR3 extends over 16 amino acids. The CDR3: CASSLDLSTGGSIQYF. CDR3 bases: TGCGCCAGCAGCTTGGATTTGTCGACTGGGGGTAGCATTCAGTACTTC.

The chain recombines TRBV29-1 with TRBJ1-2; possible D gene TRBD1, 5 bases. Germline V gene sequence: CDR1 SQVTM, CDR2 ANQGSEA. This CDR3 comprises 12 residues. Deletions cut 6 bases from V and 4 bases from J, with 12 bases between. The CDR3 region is CSVRWGTYGYTF. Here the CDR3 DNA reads TGCAGCGTCCGGTGGGGCACCTATGGCTACACCTTC.

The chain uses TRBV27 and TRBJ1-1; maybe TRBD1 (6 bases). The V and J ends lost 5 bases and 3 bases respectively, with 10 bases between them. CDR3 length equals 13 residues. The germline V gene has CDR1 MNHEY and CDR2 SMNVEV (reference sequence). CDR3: CASSQGSDTEAFF. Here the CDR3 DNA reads TGTGCCAGCAGTCAGGGGAGTGACACTGAAGCTTTCTTT.

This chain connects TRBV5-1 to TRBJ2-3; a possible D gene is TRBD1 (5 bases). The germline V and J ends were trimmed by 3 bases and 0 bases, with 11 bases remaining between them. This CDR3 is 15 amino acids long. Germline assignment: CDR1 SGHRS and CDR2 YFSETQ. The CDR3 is CASSSWTTSTDTQYF. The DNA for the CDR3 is TGCGCCAGCAGCTCCTGGACAACAAGCACAGATACGCAGTATTTT. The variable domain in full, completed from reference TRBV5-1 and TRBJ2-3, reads KAGVTQTPRYLIKTRGQQVTLSCSPISGHRSVSWYQQTPGQGLQFLFEYFSETQRNKGNFPGRFSGRQFSNSRSEMNVSTLELGDSALYLCASSSWTTSTDTQYFGPGTRLTVL.

The CDR3 protein is CASSQAVENYPYEQYF. DNA for the CDR3: TGTGCCAGCAGCCAAGCAGTCGAGAACTACCCCTACGAGCAGTACTTC. This chain links TRBV3-1 (or the pseudogene TRBV3-2) with TRBJ2-7; the D is unclear. This CDR3 region has 16 residues. V gave up 1 base and J gave up 2 bases, with 15 bases separating them. The germline CDR1 and CDR2 sequences are LGHDT and YNNKEL (reference sequence).

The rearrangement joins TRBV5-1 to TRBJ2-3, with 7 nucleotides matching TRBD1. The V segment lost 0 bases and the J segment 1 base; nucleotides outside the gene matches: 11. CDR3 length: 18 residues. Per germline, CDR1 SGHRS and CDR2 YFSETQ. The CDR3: CASSLAATGSLRTDTQYF. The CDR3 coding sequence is TGCGCCAGCAGCTTGGCCGCGACAGGGAGCTTGCGCACAGATACGCAGTATTTT.

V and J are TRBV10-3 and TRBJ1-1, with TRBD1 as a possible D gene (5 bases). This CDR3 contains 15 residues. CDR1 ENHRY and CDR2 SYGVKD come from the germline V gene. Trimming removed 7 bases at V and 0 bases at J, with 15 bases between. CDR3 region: CAINRQKNMNTEAFF. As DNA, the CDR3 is TGTGCCATCAACAGACAGAAAAACATGAACACTGAAGCTTTCTTT.

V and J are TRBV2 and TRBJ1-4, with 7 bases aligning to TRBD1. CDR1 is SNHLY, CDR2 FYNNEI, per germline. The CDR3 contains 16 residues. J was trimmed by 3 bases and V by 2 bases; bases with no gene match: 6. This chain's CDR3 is CASSEFSTGANEKLFF. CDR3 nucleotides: TGTGCCAGCAGTGAATTTAGTACAGGGGCTAATGAAAAACTGTTTTTT.

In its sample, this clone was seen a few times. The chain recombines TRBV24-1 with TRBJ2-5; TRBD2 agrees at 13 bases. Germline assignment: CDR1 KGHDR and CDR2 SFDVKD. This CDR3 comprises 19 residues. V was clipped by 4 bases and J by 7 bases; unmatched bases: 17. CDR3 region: CATSDQVVGTSGDMATQYF. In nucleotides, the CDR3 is TGTGCCACCAGTGACCAAGTAGTAGGGACTAGCGGGGACATGGCGACCCAGTACTTC.

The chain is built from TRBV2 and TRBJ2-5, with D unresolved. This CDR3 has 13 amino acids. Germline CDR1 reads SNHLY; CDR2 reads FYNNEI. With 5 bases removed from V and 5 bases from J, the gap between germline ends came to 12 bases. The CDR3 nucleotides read TGTGCCAGCAGTAGCCCCCTCCGGGAGACCCAGTACTTC. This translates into CASSSPLRETQYF.

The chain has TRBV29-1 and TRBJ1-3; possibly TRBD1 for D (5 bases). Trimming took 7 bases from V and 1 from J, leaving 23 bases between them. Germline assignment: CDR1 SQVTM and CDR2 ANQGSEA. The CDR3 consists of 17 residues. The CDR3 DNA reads TGCAGCGCTATAGGGCAGGGTGAACGTGGGTCTGGAAACACCATATATTTT. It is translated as CSAIGQGERGSGNTIYF.

The CDR3 nucleotides are TGTGCCAGCAGTCCCCTGGGACACTATGGCTACACCTTC. Protein product: CASSPLGHYGYTF. This chain uses TRBV6-5 with TRBJ1-2; perhaps TRBD1 as D (5 bases). CDR1 MNHEY and CDR2 SVGAGI come from the germline V gene. This CDR3 region has 13 residues. The V gene lost 5 bases and the J gene lost 3 bases, with 10 bases spanning the gap.